Listed below are T cell receptor beta chains from one sample, sequenced in a study of neurological immune-mediated disorders. TCRdb reanalysed the 5' RACE reads using MiXCR and keeps one entry per CDR3 protein. Seen here are around 33,000 distinct CDR3 sequences, around 21% observed once, and the top ten hold about 32%. Input material: CD4+ T cells from blood. These receptors were collected from a man over 45 with HTLV-1-associated myelopathy (HAM/TSP). Both conserved end residues are part of each CDR3. A D gene is named only where the DNA matches it firmly. Clone size is stated in some rows and not others, as once, few, many or a class when expanded.

TRBD1	TRBV9	TRBJ1-3	many	CASSALTGVGFSGNTIYF	TGTGCCAGCAGCGCACTTACAGGGGTTGGGTTCTCTGGAAACACCATATATTTT
.	TRBV9	TRBJ2-1	many	CASSVRGRASSNEQFF	TGTGCCAGCAGCGTAAGGGGGAGGGCTAGCAGCAATGAGCAGTTCTTC
TRBD1	TRBV20-1	TRBJ1-4	many	CSARRTGNQEKLFF	TGCAGTGCTAGAAGGACAGGAAACCAAGAAAAACTGTTTTTT
TRBD2	TRBV18	TRBJ2-1	many	CASSPGLAGTSREQFF	TGTGCCAGCTCACCGGGACTAGCGGGAACATCCCGGGAGCAGTTCTTC
TRBD1	TRBV20-1	TRBJ2-2	.	CSAPHRGLGGELFF	TGCAGTGCCCCCCACAGGGGGCTTGGCGGGGAGCTGTTTTTT
TRBD2	TRBV6-5	TRBJ2-7	many	CASSYSAGGSKEQYF	TGTGCCAGCAGTTACTCGGCGGGAGGGAGTAAAGAGCAGTACTTC
.	TRBV3-1	TRBJ1-1	many	CASSQGAEAFF	TGTGCCAGCAGCCAGGGCGCTGAAGCTTTCTTT
.	TRBV20-1	TRBJ2-7	many	CSAKTGYEQYF	TGCAGTGCTAAGACAGGCTACGAGCAGTACTTC
TRBD1	TRBV20-1	TRBJ2-6	many	CSARNPRDRGSGANVLTF	TGCAGTGCTAGGAACCCGAGGGACAGGGGTTCCGGGGCCAACGTCCTGACTTTC
.	TRBV12-3/TRBV12-4	TRBJ1-3	medium-sized	CASSPLSGNTIYF	TGTGCCAGCAGCCCACTATCTGGAAACACCATATATTTT
.	TRBV5-1	TRBJ2-7	large	CASSPRGGSSYEQYF	TGCGCCAGCAGCCCCCGTGGCGGTAGCTCCTACGAGCAGTACTTC
.	TRBV20-1	TRBJ2-1	many	CSAIRVLGEQFF	TGCAGTGCTATACGCGTCCTGGGTGAGCAGTTCTTC
.	TRBV10-3	TRBJ1-2	.	CAISEGTYGYTF	TGTGCCATCAGTGAGGGGACCTATGGCTACACCTTC
.	TRBV20-1	TRBJ1-1	many	CSASFTGAAKNTEAFF	TGCAGTGCTAGTTTTACAGGCGCCGCCAAGAACACTGAAGCTTTCTTT
.	TRBV6-1	TRBJ1-2	.	CASSESHGGGYTF	TGTGCCAGCAGTGAAAGTCATGGCGGTGGCTACACCTTC
.	TRBV20-1	TRBJ2-3	many	CSARIPGVTDTQYF	TGCAGTGCTAGGATTCCGGGGGTCACAGATACGCAGTATTTT
.	TRBV9	TRBJ2-7	many	CASSVDGTGGEQYF	TGTGCCAGCAGCGTAGATGGGACCGGCGGTGAGCAGTACTTC
.	TRBV29-1	TRBJ1-1	many	CSEQVNTEAFF	TGCAGCGAACAGGTAAACACTGAAGCTTTCTTT
TRBD1	TRBV5-1	TRBJ1-4	many	CASSLSPGQTNEKLFF	TGCGCCAGCAGCTTATCACCGGGACAGACGAATGAAAAACTGTTTTTT
TRBD1	TRBV12-3/TRBV12-4	TRBJ1-5	.	CASSSTGTGNQPQHF	TGTGCCAGCAGTTCGACCGGGACAGGGAATCAGCCCCAGCATTTT
TRBD2	TRBV29-1	TRBJ2-2	many	CSVSSWGGTGELFF	TGCAGCGTTTCTTCCTGGGGGGGCACCGGGGAGCTGTTTTTT
TRBD1	TRBV10-3	TRBJ2-1	.	CAISESTPGQVPYNEQFF	TGTGCCATCAGTGAGTCAACGCCCGGACAGGTCCCCTACAATGAGCAGTTCTTC
.	TRBV20-1	TRBJ2-7	many	CSARDGYEQYF	TGCAGTGCTAGGGACGGATACGAGCAGTACTTC
.	TRBV5-1	TRBJ1-4	many	CASSVSGASEKLFF	TGCGCCAGCAGCGTATCAGGGGCCAGCGAAAAACTGTTTTTT
.	TRBV5-5	TRBJ2-7	many	CASSLWGRGSYEQYF	TGTGCCAGCAGCTTGTGGGGCAGGGGCTCCTACGAGCAGTACTTC
.	TRBV2	TRBJ2-1	.	CASSGNRNEQFF	TGTGCCAGCAGTGGAAACAGGAATGAGCAGTTCTTC
.	TRBV5-1	TRBJ2-2	many	CASSYTTGDTGELFF	TGCGCCAGCAGCTACACGACCGGGGACACCGGGGAGCTGTTTTTT
TRBD2	TRBV5-1	TRBJ2-7	many	CASSTSGRAGEQYF	TGCGCCAGCAGCACCAGCGGGAGGGCGGGCGAGCAGTACTTC
TRBD2	TRBV5-1	TRBJ2-5	.	CASSLSGGRETQYF	TGCGCCAGCAGCTTGAGCGGGGGCAGGGAGACCCAGTACTTC
.	TRBV6-5	TRBJ1-1	.	CASTPPKGYWTTEAFF	TGTGCCAGTACTCCTCCCAAGGGTTATTGGACGACTGAAGCTTTCTTT
TRBD1	TRBV7-9	TRBJ1-2	.	CASTKSGGRGGNNYGYTF	TGTGCCAGCACCAAATCCGGAGGACGAGGGGGCAATAACTATGGCTACACCTTC
.	TRBV6-5	TRBJ1-5	.	CASSMTVSNQPQHF	TGTGCCAGCAGTATGACAGTTAGCAATCAGCCCCAGCATTTT
.	TRBV7-2	TRBJ2-6	.	CASSSRGGPGANVLTF	TGTGCCAGCAGCTCCCGCGGGGGCCCTGGGGCCAACGTCCTGACTTTC
TRBD1	TRBV5-1	TRBJ1-1	.	CASSVTGGETEAFF	TGCGCCAGCAGCGTGACAGGGGGAGAGACTGAAGCTTTCTTT
.	TRBV18	TRBJ2-1	few	CASSLQGSYNEQFF	TGTGCCAGCTCACTACAGGGCTCCTACAATGAGCAGTTCTTC
.	TRBV15	TRBJ1-5	many	CATSREGNQPQHF	TGTGCCACCAGCCGGGAGGGTAATCAGCCCCAGCATTTT
.	TRBV7-9	TRBJ1-2	many	CASSLRQGTNYGYTF	TGTGCCAGCAGCTTAAGGCAGGGGACCAACTATGGCTACACCTTC
.	TRBV5-1	TRBJ2-2	many	CASSSGPSNTGELFF	TGCGCCAGCAGCTCGGGACCCTCGAACACCGGGGAGCTGTTTTTT
.	TRBV4-1	TRBJ1-4	many	CASSRRGGTNEKLFF	TGCGCCAGCAGCCGGAGGGGGGGAACTAATGAAAAACTGTTTTTT
.	TRBV5-1	TRBJ2-7	many	CASSLGDTAYEQYF	TGCGCCAGCAGCTTGGGGGACACCGCCTACGAGCAGTACTTC
.	TRBV11-2	TRBJ2-6	many	CASGRTDAGANVLTF	TGTGCCAGCGGTCGGACAGACGCGGGGGCCAACGTCCTGACTTTC
.	TRBV5-1	TRBJ2-1	many	CASAQGGSSYNEQFF	TGCGCCAGCGCCCAGGGGGGGAGTTCCTACAATGAGCAGTTCTTC
TRBD1	TRBV10-3	TRBJ2-1	many	CAIERTGEGSYNEQFF	TGTGCCATCGAACGGACAGGGGAAGGGTCCTACAATGAGCAGTTCTTC
.	TRBV7-2	TRBJ1-5	.	CASSLDIYNQPQHF	TGTGCCAGCAGCTTAGACATCTATAATCAGCCCCAGCATTTT
.	TRBV5-5	TRBJ1-4	many	CASSSDSVNEKLFF	TGTGCCAGCAGCTCGGACAGTGTGAATGAAAAACTGTTTTTT
.	TRBV20-1	TRBJ2-3	.	CSARDYGGFGADTQYF	TGCAGTGCTAGAGATTACGGGGGATTTGGGGCAGATACGCAGTATTTT
.	TRBV18	TRBJ1-5	many	CASSPPDGGAQPQHF	TGTGCCAGCTCACCTCCCGACGGCGGAGCTCAGCCCCAGCATTTT
.	TRBV20-1	TRBJ2-5	many	CSEKVDQTETQYF	TGCAGTGAGAAAGTTGACCAAACAGAGACCCAGTACTTC